This TCR beta chain appears in the sequencing data of a study of early T cells in non-severe SARS-CoV-2 infection. For the study at large: It was bulk RNA from unsorted whole blood that was sequenced, and the chains were unpaired.

This clonotype was counted between two and nine times. TCRdb used MiXCR to reprocess the 5' RACE reads, holding one entry per CDR3 protein. The data contain about 67,000 distinct CDR3 sequences, around 10% of them singletons. This TCR derives from an adult who was a healthcare worker with PCR-confirmed SARS-CoV-2 infection or an uninfected control (not recorded which). The sample comprised whole blood.

In nucleotides, the CDR3 is TGCAGCGTACTTTACAGGGGGGTCGAGCAGTTCTTC. Protein product: CSVLYRGVEQFF. The chain has TRBV29-1 and TRBJ2-1; 8 nucleotides agree with TRBD1. CDR3 length: 12 residues. Per the germline V gene, CDR1 is SQVTM and CDR2 is ANQGSEA. V trimming: 6 bases; J trimming: 10 bases; junction bases outside the gene matches: 8.